This T cell receptor beta chain is from a study of T cell repertoires in ileal Crohn's disease (dated by TCRdb to the late 2010s). For context, the study as a whole: The median duration of disease was about 7.3 years, and at the time of surgery around 32% of patients were active smokers. The TCR repertoire was analysed in under 70 patients with Crohn's disease drawn from a prospective multicentre cohort. Endoscopic postoperative recurrence was defined as a Rutgeerts score above i0. The study sequenced about 180 mucosal samples from a few dozen patients, taken at several locations on the surgical specimen and at postoperative endoscopy. Surgery was performed for a complication in all patients, with stricturing disease in 61% and penetrating disease in approximately 40%. The study was conducted in parallel with a multicentre cohort built to find predictors of early endoscopic recurrence after ileocolonic resection. Postoperative therapy was given to about half of the patients, with thiopurines administered to about a dozen patients and anti-TNF agents administered to some 17 patients. The paper's findings and limits, for the study overall: Patients who were active smokers at surgery had a significantly higher proportion of clonal expansions than non-smokers (around 24% vs 18%, p=0.02). Compared with CD4 T cells, sorted CD8 T cells contained more high-frequency clones, which suggests that the mucosal expansions were mostly CD8. Endoscopic recurrence was linked to a higher percentage of high-frequency clones at surgery, and recurrence occurred in every patient whose clonality exceeded 26.8% (18/57). Only a subgroup of patients, of unstated size, had their mucosal CD4 and CD8 T cells sorted and sequenced.

The V end loses 5 bases and the J end loses 8 bases, and a stretch of 15 bases separates them. The CDR3 goes from the cysteine to the phenylalanine over 13 residues. Kept here is only the CDR3 DNA, which spans 39 bases and is read in frame from base 1. Looking up the germline V gene yields CDR1 SNHLY and CDR2 FYNNEI. As regards this clone: No cognate antigen has been identified for it. The sample holds no much larger clone one base away, and base qualities are not on file.

For commercial TCRB immunosequencing, around 500 nanograms of biopsy DNA were submitted for each sample. Adaptive Biotechnology amplified the CDR3 regions from genomic DNA with a two-step multiplex PCR designed to control amplification bias. The first PCR used primers for every V and J gene segment; the second PCR added barcodes and Illumina adapters. An Illumina instrument was used to sequence the CDR3 libraries. Turning to the authors' computational methods: The analysis drew on both the pipelines supplied by the vendor and custom analysis of the raw data in R/Bioconductor running R version 3.3.0. Clonality, which ranges from 0 to 1, was calculated as the inverse of the normalised Shannon entropy across all productive clones. High-frequency clones were defined as the repertoire share of the top 100 clones, retaining only clones passing a 95% confidence test. Overlap between samples was measured with the Morisita-Horn index, while repertoire diversity was measured with the Simpson index. In TCRdb, the immuneACCESS table is reduced to in-frame sequences with V and J assigned. These tables do not hold every clone; where another copy was compared, an unresolved V gene accounts for under half, and the others remain unexplained. The DNA gave D and trimming, while V, J and clone size come from that table. A total of some 4,100 clones appear in this sample, 74% of them only once. 6.5% to 7.5% of the sample comes from the top ten.

Adults with ileal or ileocolonic Crohn's disease and an indication for ileocolonic resection were eligible for inclusion. Whole ileal mucosal biopsies were stored frozen at -80°C before DNA extraction. Genomic DNA was isolated from frozen whole biopsies using a TRizol-based method, and the DNA was quantified with a NanoDrop 2000 spectrophotometer. What was sequenced was ileal tissue. Recombination joined TRBV2 with TRBJ1-2, with the D segment identity uncertain. This TCR was sampled from an adult with Crohn's disease. The CDR3 amino acid sequence is: CASSPDSLLGYTF. The nucleotide sequence is TGTGCCAGCAGTCCCGACTCCCTTCTCGGCTACACCTTC.